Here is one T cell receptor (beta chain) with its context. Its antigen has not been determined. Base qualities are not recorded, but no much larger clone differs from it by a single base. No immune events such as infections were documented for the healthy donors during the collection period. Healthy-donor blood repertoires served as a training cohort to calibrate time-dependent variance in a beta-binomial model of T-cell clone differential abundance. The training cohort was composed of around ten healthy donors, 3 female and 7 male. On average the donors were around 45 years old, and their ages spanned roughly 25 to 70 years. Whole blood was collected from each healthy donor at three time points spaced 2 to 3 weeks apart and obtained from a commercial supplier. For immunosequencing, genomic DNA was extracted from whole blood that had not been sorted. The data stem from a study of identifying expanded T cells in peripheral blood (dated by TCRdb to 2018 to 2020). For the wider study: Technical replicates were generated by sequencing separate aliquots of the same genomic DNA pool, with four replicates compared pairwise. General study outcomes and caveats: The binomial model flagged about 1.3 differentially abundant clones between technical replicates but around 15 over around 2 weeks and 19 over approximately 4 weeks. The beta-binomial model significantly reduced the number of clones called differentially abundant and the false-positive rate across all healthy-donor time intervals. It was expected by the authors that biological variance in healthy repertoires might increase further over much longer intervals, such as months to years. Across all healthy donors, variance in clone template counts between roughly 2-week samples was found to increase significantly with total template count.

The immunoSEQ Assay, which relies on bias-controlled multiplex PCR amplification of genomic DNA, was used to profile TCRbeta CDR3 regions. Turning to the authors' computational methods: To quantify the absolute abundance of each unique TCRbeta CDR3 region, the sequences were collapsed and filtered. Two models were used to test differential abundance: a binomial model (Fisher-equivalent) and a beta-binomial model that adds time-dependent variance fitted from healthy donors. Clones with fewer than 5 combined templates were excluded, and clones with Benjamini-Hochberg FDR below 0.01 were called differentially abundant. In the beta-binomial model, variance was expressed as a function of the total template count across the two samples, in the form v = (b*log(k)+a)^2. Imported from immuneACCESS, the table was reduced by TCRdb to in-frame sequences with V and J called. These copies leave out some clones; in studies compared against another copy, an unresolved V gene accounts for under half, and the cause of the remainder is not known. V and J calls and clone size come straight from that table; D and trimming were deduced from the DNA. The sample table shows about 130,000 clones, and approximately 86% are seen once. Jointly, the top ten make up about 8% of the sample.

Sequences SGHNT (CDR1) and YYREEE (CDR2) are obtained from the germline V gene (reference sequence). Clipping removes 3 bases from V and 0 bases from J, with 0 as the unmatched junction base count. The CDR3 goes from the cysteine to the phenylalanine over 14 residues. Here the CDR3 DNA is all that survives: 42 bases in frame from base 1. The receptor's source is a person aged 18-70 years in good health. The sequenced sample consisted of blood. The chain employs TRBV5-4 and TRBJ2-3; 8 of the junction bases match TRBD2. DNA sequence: TGTGCCAGCAGCTCTAGCGGGAGCACAGATACGCAGTATTTT. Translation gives CASSSSGSTDTQYF. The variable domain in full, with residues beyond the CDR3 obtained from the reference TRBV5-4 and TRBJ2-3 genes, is ETGVTQSPTHLIKTRGQQVTLRCSSQSGHNTVSWYQQALGQGPQFIFQYYREEENGRGNFPPRFSGLQFPNYSSELNVNALELDDSALYLCASSSSGSTDTQYFGPGTRLTVL.